This T cell receptor beta chain was sequenced for a study of blood T cell repertoires in COVID-19. The CDR3 loop spans 15 amino acids. The germline V gene encodes CDR1 SGHRS and CDR2 YFSETQ. Deletions cut 4 bases from V and 0 bases from J, with 10 bases between. Profiled with immunoSEQ multiplex PCR; TCRdb holds only in-frame clones, not every one. The table has fewer than 500,000 clones, roughly 90% seen once. The age range of participants was roughly 18 to 90 years, with residence in some 25 US areas. As regards this clone: This CDR3 is also generated by other DNA sequences in the sample.

Sample: PBMCs or T cells enriched from blood (not recorded which). The rearrangement joins TRBV5-1 to TRBJ1-4; D perhaps matches TRBD1 (6 bases). The clonotype comes from a woman aged 18-29 years who had recovered from COVID-19. This chain's CDR3 is CASSAGGSTNEKLFF. The CDR3 DNA reads as TGCGCCAGCAGCGCGGGGGGCTCAACTAATGAAAAACTGTTTTTT.